These T cell receptor beta chains were read from a single sample in a study of early T cells in non-severe SARS-CoV-2 infection. TCRdb processed the 5' RACE reads anew with MiXCR; each CDR3 protein has one entry. Of tens of thousands of distinct CDR3 sequences detected, less than 9.5% appear once; the ten largest clones hold 4% to 5.5%. Source material: whole blood. The source of these receptors is an adult who was a healthcare worker with PCR-confirmed SARS-CoV-2 infection or an uninfected control (not recorded which). CDR3s include the opening cysteine and the closing phenylalanine or tryptophan. The D gene is left open where the match is weak. Not all rows give a size; the values are once, few, many and, for expanded clones, a class.

abundance	v_gene	d_gene	j_gene	CDR3aa	CDR3nt
few	TRBV2	-	TRBJ1-6	CASSEARGFSPLHF	TGTGCCAGCAGTGAAGCCAGGGGATTTTCACCCCTCCACTTT
-	TRBV10-3	-	TRBJ2-1	CAISESNEQFF	TGTGCCATCAGTGAGTCCAATGAGCAGTTCTTC
few	TRBV10-3	TRBD1	TRBJ2-5	CASAGQGEETQYF	TGTGCCTCGGCGGGACAGGGAGAAGAGACCCAGTACTTC
-	TRBV7-2	TRBD2	TRBJ2-7	CASSLEGGVAGGEQYF	TGTGCCAGCAGCTTAGAGGGAGGAGTAGCGGGAGGTGAGCAGTACTTC
-	TRBV5-1	TRBD2	TRBJ2-1	CASSLPGGSYNEQFF	TGCGCCAGCAGCTTGCCGGGGGGATCCTACAATGAGCAGTTCTTC
-	TRBV9	TRBD2	TRBJ2-3	CASSASGGPTDTQYF	TGTGCCAGCAGCGCTAGCGGGGGGCCCACAGATACGCAGTATTTT
many	TRBV9	-	TRBJ1-3	CASSGAGARGNTIYF	TGTGCCAGCAGCGGGGCAGGGGCGCGTGGAAACACCATATATTTT
few	TRBV11-2	-	TRBJ2-1	CASSSLRLPNEQFF	TGTGCCAGCAGCTCCCTACGGCTGCCGAATGAGCAGTTCTTC
few	TRBV28	-	TRBJ2-1	CASSPWDLRSSYNEQFF	TGTGCCAGCAGTCCTTGGGACCTAAGGAGCTCCTACAATGAGCAGTTCTTC
few	TRBV4-1	-	TRBJ1-5	CASSPPDRRNQPQHF	TGCGCCAGCAGCCCCCCCGACAGGCGTAATCAGCCCCAGCATTTT